Detailed here is one TCR beta chain. Antigen specificity is unknown. TCRdb analysed the RT-PCR reads with MiXCR anew, one entry per CDR3 protein. The sample holds about 780,000 distinct CDR3 sequences, about a fifth seen once. The data stem from a study of response to subunit inactivated influenza vaccine. Study-level points and caveats: Authors suggested that a seasonal influenza vaccination recruits few new T cells each time.

In germline, CDR1 is DFQATT, CDR2 SNEGSKA (reference sequence). Trimming removed 6 bases from V and 0 bases from J, with 11 bases in between. There are 14 residues in the CDR3. The chain carries TRBV20-1 and TRBJ2-2; weak D call: TRBD1 (5 bases). The specimen comprised PBMCs from blood, sampled roughly 5 days after vaccination. This TCR came from a man aged 45-65 years who received an inactivated influenza vaccine. The CDR3 here is CSARTDTNTGELFF. CDR3 bases: TGCAGTGCAAGGACGGACACGAACACCGGGGAGCTGTTTTTT.